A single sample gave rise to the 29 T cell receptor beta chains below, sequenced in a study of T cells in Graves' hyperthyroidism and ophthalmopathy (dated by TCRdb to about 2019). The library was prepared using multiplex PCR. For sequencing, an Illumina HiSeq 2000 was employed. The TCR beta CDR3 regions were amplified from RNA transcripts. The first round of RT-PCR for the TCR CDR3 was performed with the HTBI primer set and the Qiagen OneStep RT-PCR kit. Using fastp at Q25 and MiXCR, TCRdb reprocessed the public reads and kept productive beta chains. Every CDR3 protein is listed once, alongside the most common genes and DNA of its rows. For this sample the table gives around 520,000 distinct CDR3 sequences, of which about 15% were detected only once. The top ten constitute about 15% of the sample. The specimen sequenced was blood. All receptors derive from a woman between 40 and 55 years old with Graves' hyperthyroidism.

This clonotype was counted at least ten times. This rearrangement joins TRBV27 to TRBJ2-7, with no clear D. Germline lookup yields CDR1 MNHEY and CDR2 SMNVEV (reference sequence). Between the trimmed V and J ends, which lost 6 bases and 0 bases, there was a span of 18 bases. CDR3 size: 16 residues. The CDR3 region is CASRTQGRGSSYEQYF. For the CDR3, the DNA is TGTGCCAGCAGAACTCAAGGACGAGGAAGCTCCTACGAGCAGTACTTC.

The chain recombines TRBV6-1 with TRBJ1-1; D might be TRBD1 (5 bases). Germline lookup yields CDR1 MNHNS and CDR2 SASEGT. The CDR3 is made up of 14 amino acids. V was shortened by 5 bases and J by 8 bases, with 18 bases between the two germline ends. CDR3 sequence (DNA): TGTGCCAGCAGTCCGCCCGGGAGGGGAGGGGAAGCTTTCTTT. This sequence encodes CASSPPGRGGEAFF.

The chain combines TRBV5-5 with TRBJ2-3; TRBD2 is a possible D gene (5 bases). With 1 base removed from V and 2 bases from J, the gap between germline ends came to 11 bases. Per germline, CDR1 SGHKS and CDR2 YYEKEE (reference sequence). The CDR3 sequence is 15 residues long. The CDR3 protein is CASSLPSLSTDTQYF. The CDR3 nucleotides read TGTGCCAGCAGCTTGCCTAGCCTATCCACAGATACGCAGTATTTT.

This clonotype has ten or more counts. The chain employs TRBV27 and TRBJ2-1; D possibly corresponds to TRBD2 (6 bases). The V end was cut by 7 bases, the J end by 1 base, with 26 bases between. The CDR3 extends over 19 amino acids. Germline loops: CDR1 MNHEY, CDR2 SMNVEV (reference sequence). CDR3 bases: TGTGCCAGCACGCAATCATACCGCGGAGGGCCTCAGTCCTACAATGAGCAGTTCTTC. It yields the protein CASTQSYRGGPQSYNEQFF.

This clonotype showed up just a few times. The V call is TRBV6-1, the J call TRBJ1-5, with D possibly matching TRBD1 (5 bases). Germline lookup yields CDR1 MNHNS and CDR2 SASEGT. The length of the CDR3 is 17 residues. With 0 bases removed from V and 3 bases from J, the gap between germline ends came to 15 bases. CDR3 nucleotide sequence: TGTGCCAGCAGTGAAGCTGTCGGAGGGGCCTTCAATCAGCCCCAGCATTTT. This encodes CASSEAVGGAFNQPQHF.

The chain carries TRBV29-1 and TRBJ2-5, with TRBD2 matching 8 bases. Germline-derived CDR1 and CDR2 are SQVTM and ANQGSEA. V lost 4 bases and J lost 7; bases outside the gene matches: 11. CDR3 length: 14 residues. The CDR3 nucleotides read TGCAGCGTTGTAAGAGCGGGAGAGATTGGGACCCAGTACTTC. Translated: CSVVRAGEIGTQYF.

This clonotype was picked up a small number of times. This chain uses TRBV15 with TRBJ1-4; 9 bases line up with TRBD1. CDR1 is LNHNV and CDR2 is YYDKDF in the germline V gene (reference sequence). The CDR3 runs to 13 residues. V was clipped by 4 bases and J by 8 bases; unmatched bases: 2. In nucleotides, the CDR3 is TGTGCCACCAGCAATGACAGGGGGGAAAAACTGTTTTTT. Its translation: CATSNDRGEKLFF.

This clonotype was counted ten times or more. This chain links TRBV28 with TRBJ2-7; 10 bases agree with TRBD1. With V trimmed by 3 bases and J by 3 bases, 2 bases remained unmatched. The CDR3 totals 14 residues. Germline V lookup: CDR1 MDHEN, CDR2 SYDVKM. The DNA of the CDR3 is TGTGCCAGCAGTTTCAGGGACAGGGGCTACGAGCAGTACTTC. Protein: CASSFRDRGYEQYF.

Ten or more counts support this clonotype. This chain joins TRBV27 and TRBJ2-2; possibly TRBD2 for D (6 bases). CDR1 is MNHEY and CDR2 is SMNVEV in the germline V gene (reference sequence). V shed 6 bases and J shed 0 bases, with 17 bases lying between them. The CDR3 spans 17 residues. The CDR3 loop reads CASSPRRDPANTGELFF. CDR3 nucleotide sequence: TGTGCCAGCAGCCCCAGGAGGGATCCGGCGAACACCGGGGAGCTGTTTTTT.

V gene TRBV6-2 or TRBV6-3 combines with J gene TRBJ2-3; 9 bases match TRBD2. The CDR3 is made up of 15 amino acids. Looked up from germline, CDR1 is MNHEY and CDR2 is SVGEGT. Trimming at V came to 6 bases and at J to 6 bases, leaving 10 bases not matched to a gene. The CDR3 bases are TGTGCCAGCAGGGTAGCGGGAGAAGGTCGGGATACGCAGTATTTT. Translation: CASRVAGEGRDTQYF.

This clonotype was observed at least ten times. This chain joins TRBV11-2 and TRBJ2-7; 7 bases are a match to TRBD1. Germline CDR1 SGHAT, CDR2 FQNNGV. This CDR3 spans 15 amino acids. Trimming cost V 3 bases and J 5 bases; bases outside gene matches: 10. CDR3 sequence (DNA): TGTGCCAGCAGCTTCCGGGACAGATCCTTTGACGAGCAGTACTTC. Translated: CASSFRDRSFDEQYF.

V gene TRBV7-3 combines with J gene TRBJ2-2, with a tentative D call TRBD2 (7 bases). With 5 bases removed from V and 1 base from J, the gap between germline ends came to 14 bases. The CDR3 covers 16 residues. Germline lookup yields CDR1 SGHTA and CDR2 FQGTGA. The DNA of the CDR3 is TGTGCCAGCAGCCCAACGGGGGGCGTGAACACCGGGGAGCTGTTTTTT. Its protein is CASSPTGGVNTGELFF.

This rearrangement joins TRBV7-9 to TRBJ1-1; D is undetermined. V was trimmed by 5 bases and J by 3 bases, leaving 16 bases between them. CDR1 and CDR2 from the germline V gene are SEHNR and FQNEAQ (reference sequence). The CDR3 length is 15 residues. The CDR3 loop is CASSILPGNHTEAFF. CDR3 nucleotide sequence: TGTGCCAGCAGCATACTGCCCGGGAATCACACTGAAGCTTTCTTT.

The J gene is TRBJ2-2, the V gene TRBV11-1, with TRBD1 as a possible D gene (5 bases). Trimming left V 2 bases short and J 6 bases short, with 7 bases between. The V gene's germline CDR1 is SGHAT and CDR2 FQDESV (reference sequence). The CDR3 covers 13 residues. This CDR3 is CASSLIRAGELFF. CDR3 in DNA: TGTGCCAGCAGCTTAATCAGGGCCGGGGAGCTGTTTTTT. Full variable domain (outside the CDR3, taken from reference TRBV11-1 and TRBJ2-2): EAEVAQSPRYKITEKSQAVAFWCDPISGHATLYWYRQILGQGPELLVQFQDESVVDDSQLPKDRFSAERLKGVDSTLKIQPAELGDSAMYLCASSLIRAGELFFGEGSRLTVL.

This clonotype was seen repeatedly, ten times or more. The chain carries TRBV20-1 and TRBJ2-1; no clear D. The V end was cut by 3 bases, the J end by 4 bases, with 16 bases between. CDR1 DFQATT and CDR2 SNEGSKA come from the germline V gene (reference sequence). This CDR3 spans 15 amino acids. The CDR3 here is CSASVTGGGYNEQFF. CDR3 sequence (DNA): TGCAGTGCTAGTGTCACCGGCGGTGGTTACAATGAGCAGTTCTTC.

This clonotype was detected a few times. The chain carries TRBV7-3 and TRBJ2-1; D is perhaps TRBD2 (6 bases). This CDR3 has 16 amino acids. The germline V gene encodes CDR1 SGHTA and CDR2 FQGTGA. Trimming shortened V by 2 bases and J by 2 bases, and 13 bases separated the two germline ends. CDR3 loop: CASSLVEASAYNEQFF. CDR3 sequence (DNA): TGTGCCAGCAGCTTAGTCGAGGCTAGCGCCTACAATGAGCAGTTCTTC.

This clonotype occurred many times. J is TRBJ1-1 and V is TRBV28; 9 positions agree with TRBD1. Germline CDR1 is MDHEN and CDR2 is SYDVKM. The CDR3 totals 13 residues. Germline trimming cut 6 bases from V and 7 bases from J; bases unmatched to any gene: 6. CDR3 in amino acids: CASRRQGGSEAFF. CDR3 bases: TGTGCCAGCAGAAGACAGGGGGGGAGTGAAGCTTTCTTT.

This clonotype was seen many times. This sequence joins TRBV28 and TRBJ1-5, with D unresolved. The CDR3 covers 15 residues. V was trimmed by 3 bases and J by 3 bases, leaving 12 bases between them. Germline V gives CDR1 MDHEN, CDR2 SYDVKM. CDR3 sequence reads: CASSLVTDFNQPQHF. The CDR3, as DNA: TGTGCCAGCAGTTTGGTCACAGACTTCAATCAGCCCCAGCATTTT.

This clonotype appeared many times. CDR3 protein: CASSPLITVSTDTQYF. CDR3 in DNA: TGTGCCAGCTCACCACTAATAACCGTGAGCACAGATACGCAGTATTTT. The V and J genes are TRBV18 and TRBJ2-3; no reliable D call. Germline values: CDR1 KGHSH, CDR2 LQKENI. CDR3 length: 16 amino acids. The V end was cut by 1 base, the J end by 0 bases, with 11 bases between.

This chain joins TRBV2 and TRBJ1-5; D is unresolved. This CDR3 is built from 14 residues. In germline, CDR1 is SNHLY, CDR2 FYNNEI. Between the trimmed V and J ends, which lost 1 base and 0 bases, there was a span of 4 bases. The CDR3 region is CASSEGISNQPQHF. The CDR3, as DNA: TGTGCCAGCAGTGAAGGTATTAGCAATCAGCCCCAGCATTTT.

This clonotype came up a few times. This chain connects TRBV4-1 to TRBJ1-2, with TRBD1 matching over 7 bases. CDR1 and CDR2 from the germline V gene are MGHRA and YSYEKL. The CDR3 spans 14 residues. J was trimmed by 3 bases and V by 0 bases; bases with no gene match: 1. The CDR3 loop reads CASSQDGQDYGYTF. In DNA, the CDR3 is TGCGCCAGCAGCCAAGATGGACAGGACTATGGCTACACCTTC.

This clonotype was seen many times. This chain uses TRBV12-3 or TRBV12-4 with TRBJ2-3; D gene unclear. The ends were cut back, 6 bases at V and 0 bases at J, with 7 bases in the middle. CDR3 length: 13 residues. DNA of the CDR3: TGTGCCAGCAGCTTAACTAGCACAGATACGCAGTATTTT. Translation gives CASSLTSTDTQYF.

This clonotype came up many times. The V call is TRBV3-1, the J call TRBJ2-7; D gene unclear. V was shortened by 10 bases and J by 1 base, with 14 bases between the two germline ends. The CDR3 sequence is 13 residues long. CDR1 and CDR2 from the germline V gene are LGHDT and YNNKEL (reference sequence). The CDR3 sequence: CATYRTPSYEQYF. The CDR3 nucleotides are TGTGCCACCTACCGTACCCCTTCCTACGAGCAGTACTTC.

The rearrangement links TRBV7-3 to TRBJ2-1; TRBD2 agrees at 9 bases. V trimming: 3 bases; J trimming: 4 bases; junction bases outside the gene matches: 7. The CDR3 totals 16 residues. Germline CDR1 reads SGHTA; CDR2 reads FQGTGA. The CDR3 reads CASSFAAGGSYNEQFF. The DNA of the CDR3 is TGTGCCAGCAGCTTCGCAGCGGGAGGATCATACAATGAGCAGTTCTTC.

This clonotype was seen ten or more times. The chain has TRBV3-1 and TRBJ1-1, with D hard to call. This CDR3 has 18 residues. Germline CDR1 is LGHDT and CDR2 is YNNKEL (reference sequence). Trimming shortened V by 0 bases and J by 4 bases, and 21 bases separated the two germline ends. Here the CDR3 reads CASSQDQAFRVGRTEAFF. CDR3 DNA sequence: TGTGCCAGCAGCCAAGATCAGGCTTTTCGGGTTGGTCGCACTGAAGCTTTCTTT.

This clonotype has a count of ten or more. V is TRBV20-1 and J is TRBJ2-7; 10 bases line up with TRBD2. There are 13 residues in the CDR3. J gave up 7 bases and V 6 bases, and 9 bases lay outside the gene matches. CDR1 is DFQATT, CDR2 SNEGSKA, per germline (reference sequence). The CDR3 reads CSAQAGGLKEQYF. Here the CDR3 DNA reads TGCAGTGCGCAAGCGGGAGGGTTGAAAGAGCAGTACTTC.

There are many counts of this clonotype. CDR3 loop: CASNPPGQSYNEQFF. Written as DNA, the CDR3 is TGTGCCAGCAATCCTCCGGGACAAAGCTACAATGAGCAGTTCTTC. V is TRBV12-3 or TRBV12-4 and J is TRBJ2-1, with D perhaps TRBD1 (6 bases). The CDR3 runs to 15 residues. V dropped 7 bases and J dropped 3 bases, with 16 bases sitting between them.

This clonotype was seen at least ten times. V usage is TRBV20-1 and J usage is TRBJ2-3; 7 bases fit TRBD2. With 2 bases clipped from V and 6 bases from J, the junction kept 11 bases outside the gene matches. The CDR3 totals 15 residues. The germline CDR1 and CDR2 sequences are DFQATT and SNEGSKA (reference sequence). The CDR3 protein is CSARRGGSSGDTQYF. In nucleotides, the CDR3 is TGCAGTGCTAGACGGGGCGGGAGTTCTGGGGATACGCAGTATTTT.

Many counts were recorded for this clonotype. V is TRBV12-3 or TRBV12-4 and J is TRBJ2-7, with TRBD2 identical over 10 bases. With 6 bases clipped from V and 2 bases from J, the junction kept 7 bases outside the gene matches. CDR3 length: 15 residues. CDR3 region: CASSRRTSGPYEQYF. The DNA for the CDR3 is TGTGCCAGCAGCCGACGGACTAGCGGACCCTACGAGCAGTACTTC.